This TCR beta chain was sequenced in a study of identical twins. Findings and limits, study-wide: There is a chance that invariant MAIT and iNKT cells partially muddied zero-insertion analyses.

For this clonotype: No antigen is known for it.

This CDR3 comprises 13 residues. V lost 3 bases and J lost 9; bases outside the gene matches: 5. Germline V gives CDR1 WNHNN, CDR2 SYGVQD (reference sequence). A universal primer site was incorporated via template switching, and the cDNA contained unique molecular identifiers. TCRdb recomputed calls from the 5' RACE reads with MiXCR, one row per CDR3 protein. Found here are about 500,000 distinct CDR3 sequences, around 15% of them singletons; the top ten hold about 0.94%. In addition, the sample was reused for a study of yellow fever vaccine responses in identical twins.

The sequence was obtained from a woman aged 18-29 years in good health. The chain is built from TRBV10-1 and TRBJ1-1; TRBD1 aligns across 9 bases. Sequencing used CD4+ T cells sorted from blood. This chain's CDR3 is CASSDIQGAKAFF. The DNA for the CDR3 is TGCGCCAGCAGTGACATACAGGGGGCCAAAGCTTTCTTT.